This paragraph covers one T cell receptor (beta chain) sequence. Its specific antigen is unknown. Base qualities are not recorded, but no much larger clone differs from it by a single base. PBMCs were isolated by Ficoll-Paque density gradient centrifugation. This entry is derived from a study of T-cell memory formation after mild COVID-19 (TCRdb year 2021). Background on the whole study: TCR sequence clusters from the two donors were largely donor specific. In a couple of donors, T-cell clones that expanded and contracted after mild COVID-19 were tracked by sequencing TCRalpha and TCRbeta repertoires over time. The cohort was made up of two young adult volunteers, one female and one male, who were previously healthy. The full study reports these points: The study covered only two mild cases, and larger cohorts including severe cases with pre-infection samples were considered necessary. Some responding clones were detected in pre-infection memory, suggesting pre-existing cross-reactive memory T cells joined the SARS-CoV-2 response. From day 15 to 85, contracting clones showed balanced CD4/CD8 phenotypes, whereas a second wave of clones that expanded from day 15 to 37 leaned towards CD4+. Whether the second-wave clones peaking on day 37 were SARS-CoV-2 specific was not confirmed. Contracting CD4+ clones appeared mostly in the CM and EM memory subsets, whereas CD8+ clones were enriched in EMRA.

In the germline V gene (reference sequence), CDR1 corresponds to LNHNV and CDR2 to YYDKDF. V is cut by 2 bases and J by 2 bases, and the space between the germline ends is 15 bases. The CDR3, cysteine through phenylalanine, is 17 amino acids long. The CDR3 DNA has 51 bases and is translated from base 1. The instrument given in TCRdb is Illumina NovaSeq 6000. Using 5'RACE with constant-segment primers, TCRalpha and TCRbeta cDNA libraries were constructed, with sample barcodes and unique molecular identifiers added in the process. RNA was extracted from every sample with Trizol reagent. Library amplification was performed in two PCR steps, and a second sample barcode and Illumina TruSeq adapters were introduced in the second step. Sequencing of libraries was performed on an Illumina NovaSeq with 2 x 150 bp paired-end reads. The authors' analysis ran thus. With migec v1.2.7, reads were demultiplexed and then collapsed into UMI-guided consensus sequences. Using mixcr v2.1.11, UMI consensuses were aligned to TRA and TRB V and J templates and then assembled into clonotypes. A clonotype was counted as expanded or contracted only when both edgeR and NoisET called the clonotype significant, with the noise models trained on biological replicates. edgeR calls used a false discovery rate-adjusted p below 0.01 and a log2 fold-change threshold of 1. As an exploratory analysis of dynamics, PCA with hierarchical clustering was applied to max-normalized trajectories of the 1000 most abundant clonotypes. Each responding clone was given a CD4 or CD8 phenotype based on the CD4+ and CD8+ repertoires, which had been sequenced separately. The raw public data were reprocessed by TCRdb itself: fastp quality trimming at Q25, MiXCR clonotype calling, in-frame beta chains only. One record per CDR3 amino acid sequence lists the most common genes and DNA. TCRdb, rather than the study authors, made the V and J calls. In this sample the table shows fewer than 450,000 distinct CDR3 sequences, around a fifth of which occur a single time. 9.5% to 15% of the sample lies in the top ten.

This clonotype was sampled from an adult woman who had mild COVID-19 (a few samples of this study predate the infection). The sample titles of this study are shuffled in the database, so cell type and time point are left out; the donor was told from shared clones. In this chain, TRBV15 is recombined with TRBJ1-4, with no confident D gene call. Sequencing input: PBMCs or a T cell subset sorted from them (not recorded which). The CDR3: CATSRKSILATNEKLFF. In nucleotides, the sequence is TGTGCCACCAGCAGAAAATCCATACTGGCGACTAATGAAAAACTGTTTTTT.